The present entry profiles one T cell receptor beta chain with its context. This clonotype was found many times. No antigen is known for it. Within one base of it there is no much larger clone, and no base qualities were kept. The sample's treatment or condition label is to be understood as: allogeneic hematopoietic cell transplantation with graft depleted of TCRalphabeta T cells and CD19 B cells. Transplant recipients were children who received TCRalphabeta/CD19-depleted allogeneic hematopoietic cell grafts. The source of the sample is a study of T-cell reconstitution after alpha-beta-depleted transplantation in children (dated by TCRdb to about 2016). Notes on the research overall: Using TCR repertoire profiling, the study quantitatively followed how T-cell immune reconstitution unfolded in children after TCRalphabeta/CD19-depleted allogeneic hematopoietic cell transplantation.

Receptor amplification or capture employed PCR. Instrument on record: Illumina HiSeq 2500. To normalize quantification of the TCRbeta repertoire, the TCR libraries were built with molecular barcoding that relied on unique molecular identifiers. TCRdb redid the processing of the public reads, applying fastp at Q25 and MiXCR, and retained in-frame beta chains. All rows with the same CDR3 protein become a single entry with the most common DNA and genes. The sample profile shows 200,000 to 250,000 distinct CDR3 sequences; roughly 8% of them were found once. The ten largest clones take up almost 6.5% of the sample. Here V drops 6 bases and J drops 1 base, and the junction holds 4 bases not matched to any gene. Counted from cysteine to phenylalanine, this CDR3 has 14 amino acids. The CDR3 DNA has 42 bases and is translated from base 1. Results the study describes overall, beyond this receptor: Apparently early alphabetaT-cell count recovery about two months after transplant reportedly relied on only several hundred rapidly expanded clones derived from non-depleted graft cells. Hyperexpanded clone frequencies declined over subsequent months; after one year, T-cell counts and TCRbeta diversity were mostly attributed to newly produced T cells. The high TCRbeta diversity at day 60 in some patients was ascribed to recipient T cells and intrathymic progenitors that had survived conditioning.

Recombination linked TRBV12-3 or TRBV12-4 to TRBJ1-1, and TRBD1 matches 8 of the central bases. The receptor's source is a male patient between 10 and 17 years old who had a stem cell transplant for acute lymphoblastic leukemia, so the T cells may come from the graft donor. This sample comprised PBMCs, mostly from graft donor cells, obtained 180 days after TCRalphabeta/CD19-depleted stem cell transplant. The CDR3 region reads CASRFGQGNTEAFF. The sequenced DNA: TGTGCCAGCAGGTTTGGACAGGGGAACACTGAAGCTTTCTTT.